These 7 T cell receptor beta chains share one sample of origin, sequenced in a study of radiotherapy plus CTLA-4 blockade in lung cancer. The data were produced by immunoSEQ multiplex PCR, yet TCRdb's version contains in-frame clones alone and is incomplete. The table includes fewer than 50,000 clones, over 55% detected once. The material was peripheral blood, obtained from a patient treated with radiotherapy plus ipilimumab. These receptor sequences come from a human donor with non-small cell lung cancer who had a partial response to radiotherapy plus ipilimumab.

This clone was counted a single time. The chain recombines TRBV6-5 with TRBJ2-3; 9 bases line up with TRBD2. V trimming: 8 bases; J trimming: 5 bases; junction bases outside the gene matches: 8. This CDR3 region has 14 residues. Germline assignment: CDR1 MNHEY and CDR2 SVGAGI. The CDR3 sequence is CASGASGAVDTQYF. CDR3 nucleotide sequence: TGTGCCAGCGGGGCTAGCGGGGCCGTAGATACGCAGTATTTT.

The J gene is TRBJ2-5, the V gene TRBV30; D may be TRBD1 (6 bases). The end of the DNA aligns better with TRBJ2-7, so the J call may be wrong. CDR1 and CDR2 (germline): GTSNPN, SVGIG (reference sequence). CDR3 length: 14 residues. CDR3 protein: CAWSVSTGTYEQYF. The CDR3 nucleotides read TGTGCCTGGAGTGTAAGTACAGGGACCTACGAGCAGTACTTC.

The chain is built from TRBV7-5 and TRBJ2-7; the table gives TRBD1 as D, unverified against the DNA. TRBV7-5 is tagged as a pseudogene. The CDR3 spans 20 residues. The CDR3 DNA reads as TGTGCCAGAAGCTACCCTCATCCAAAGACCGACAGGGCTTCTGGCTACGAGCAGTACTTC. Translated, it gives CARSYPHPKTDRASGYEQYF.

This clone appeared a few times. This chain links TRBV5-5 with TRBJ2-7, with D possibly matching TRBD2 (7 bases). The V and J ends lost 4 bases and 3 bases respectively, with 17 bases between them. Per germline, CDR1 SGHKS and CDR2 YYEKEE (reference sequence). The CDR3 is 15 residues long. CDR3 bases: TGTGCCAGCAGCGGGGGGCGGGGGCCGTTCTACGAGCAGTACTTC. It is translated as CASSGGRGPFYEQYF.

The count of this clone is one. The rearrangement links TRBV18 to TRBJ2-2, with 8 bases aligning to TRBD2. J lost 1 base, V lost 2 bases, and 3 bases had no gene match. Germline V gene lookup returns CDR1 KGHSH and CDR2 LQKENI. The CDR3 runs 16 residues. The CDR3 reads CASSPRLAGNTGELFF. CDR3 sequence (DNA): TGTGCCAGCTCACCAAGGCTAGCGGGGAACACCGGGGAGCTGTTTTTT.

CDR3: CASIGQGETEAFF. DNA of the CDR3: TGTGCCAGCATAGGACAGGGTGAGACTGAAGCTTTCTTT. This sequence joins TRBV6-6 and TRBJ1-1; 8 bases align to TRBD1. V trimming: 7 bases; J trimming: 5 bases; junction bases outside the gene matches: 6. Germline assignment: CDR1 MNHNY and CDR2 SVGAGI (reference sequence). The CDR3 runs to 13 residues.

The V and J genes are TRBV5-1 and TRBJ2-3, with 8 bases fitting TRBD2. The V gene end was trimmed by 0 bases and the J gene end by 9 bases; junction bases not matched to a gene: 6. This CDR3 spans 14 amino acids. Germline V gene lookup returns CDR1 SGHRS and CDR2 YFSETQ. CDR3 sequence reads: CASSLVGGAVTQYF. The CDR3 DNA is TGCGCCAGCAGCTTGGTCGGGGGGGCGGTAACGCAGTATTTT. The variable domain in full, completed from reference TRBV5-1 and TRBJ2-3, reads KAGVTQTPRYLIKTRGQQVTLSCSPISGHRSVSWYQQTPGQGLQFLFEYFSETQRNKGNFPGRFSGRQFSNSRSEMNVSTLELGDSALYLCASSLVGGAVTQYFGPGTRLTVL.